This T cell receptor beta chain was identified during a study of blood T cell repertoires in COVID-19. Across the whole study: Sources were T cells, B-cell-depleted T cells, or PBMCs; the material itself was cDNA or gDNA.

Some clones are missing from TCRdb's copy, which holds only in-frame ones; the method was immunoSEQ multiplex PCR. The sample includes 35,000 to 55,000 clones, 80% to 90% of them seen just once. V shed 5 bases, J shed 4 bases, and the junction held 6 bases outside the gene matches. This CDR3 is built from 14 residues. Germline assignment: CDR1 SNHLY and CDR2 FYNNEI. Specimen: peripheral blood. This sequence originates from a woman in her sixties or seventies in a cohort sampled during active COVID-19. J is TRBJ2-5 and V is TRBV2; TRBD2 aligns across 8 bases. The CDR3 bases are TGTGCCAGCAGTTCCGGGACTAGGTCAGAGACCCAGTACTTC. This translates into CASSSGTRSETQYF.